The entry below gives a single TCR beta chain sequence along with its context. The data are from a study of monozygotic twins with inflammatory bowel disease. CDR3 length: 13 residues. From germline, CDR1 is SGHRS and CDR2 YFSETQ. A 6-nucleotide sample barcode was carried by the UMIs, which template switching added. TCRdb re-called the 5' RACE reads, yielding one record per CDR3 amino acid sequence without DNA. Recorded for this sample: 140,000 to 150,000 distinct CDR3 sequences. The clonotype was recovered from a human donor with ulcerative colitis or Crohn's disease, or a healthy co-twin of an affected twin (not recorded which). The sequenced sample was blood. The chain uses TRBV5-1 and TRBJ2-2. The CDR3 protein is CASSLRDTGELFF.